Each of the 9 T cell receptor beta chains below was sequenced from the same sample in a study of blood T cells in healthy people across ages. The second PCR ran roughly 7 to 12 cycles with a sample-barcoded 5' primer and J-beta primers. One entry per CDR3 protein results from TCRdb running MiXCR on the 5' RACE reads. The sample carries 890,000 or so distinct CDR3 sequences, around 62% recorded once. Sequencing was carried out using blood. The receptors derive from a man aged 25 to 45 in good health.

This clonotype has more than one count but fewer than ten. The chain links TRBV15 to TRBJ2-6, with D possibly TRBD2 on 5 matching bases. The germline gives CDR1 LNHNV, CDR2 YYDKDF (reference sequence). The CDR3 totals 17 residues. V lost 0 bases and J 6 bases, leaving 15 bases between the germline ends. The CDR3 nucleotides read TGTGCCACCAGCAGAGATTTTGTCGGGCGGGCGGCCAACGTCCTGACTTTC. This translates into CATSRDFVGRAANVLTF.

This clonotype was seen only a few times. A much larger clone sits a single nucleotide away, making a read error possible. This chain joins TRBV5-1 and TRBJ2-5; D gene ambiguous. In germline, CDR1 is SGHRS, CDR2 YFSETQ. The V gene lost 3 bases and the J gene lost 5 bases, with 11 bases spanning the gap. CDR3 length: 13 residues. For the CDR3, the DNA is TGCGCCAGCAGCTGGGTGGTGTCGGAGACCCAGTACTTC. It encodes CASSWVVSETQYF.

CDR3 amino acids: CASSERRGPPSTEAFF. DNA for the CDR3: TGTGCCAGCAGTGAAAGAAGGGGCCCTCCCTCCACTGAAGCTTTCTTT. The rearrangement joins TRBV6-1 to TRBJ1-1, with TRBD1 as a possible D gene (5 bases). This CDR3 has 16 amino acids. Germline V gene lookup returns CDR1 MNHNS and CDR2 SASEGT. V lost 2 bases to trimming and J lost 4 bases, with 17 bases between them.

V usage is TRBV29-1 and J usage is TRBJ1-4; a possible D gene is TRBD1 (5 bases). The CDR3 length is 13 residues. The germline gives CDR1 SQVTM, CDR2 ANQGSEA. The V and J ends lost 7 bases and 0 bases respectively, with 9 bases between them. Here the CDR3 DNA reads TGCAGCGGGACGGGGCCAACTAATGAAAAACTGTTTTTT. Protein sequence: CSGTGPTNEKLFF.

The chain has TRBV6-2 or TRBV6-3 and TRBJ2-6; D gene ambiguous. The germline V gene has CDR1 MNHEY and CDR2 SVGEGT. Trimming took off 7 bases at V and 4 bases at J, with 8 bases between the two ends. The CDR3 totals 13 residues. The DNA of the CDR3 is TGTGCCAGCATATCAACCGGGGCCAACGTCCTGACTTTC. This codes for CASISTGANVLTF.

J is TRBJ2-5 and V is TRBV20-1; perhaps D is TRBD1 or TRBD2 (5 bases each). The tail of the sequence fits TRBJ2-7 better, so the J call may be wrong. CDR3 length: 13 residues. The V gene's germline CDR1 is DFQATT and CDR2 SNEGSKA (reference sequence). In DNA form, the CDR3 reads TGCAGTGCTCGCGACAGCCCGGGGAACGAGCAGTACTTC. Its translation: CSARDSPGNEQYF.

V and J are TRBV7-2 and TRBJ2-5; TRBD2 agrees at 8 bases. The V and J ends lost 5 bases and 4 bases, in that order; junction bases with no gene match: 6. The CDR3 has 14 amino acids. The germline V gene has CDR1 SGHTA and CDR2 FQGNSA. The CDR3 DNA sequence: TGTGCCAGCAGCCCGATACTAGCGGTAGAGACCCAGTACTTC. It encodes CASSPILAVETQYF.

The CDR3 here is CSAKWTLNTEAFF. CDR3 nucleotides: TGCAGTGCTAAGTGGACCTTGAACACTGAAGCTTTCTTT. This rearrangement joins TRBV20-1 to TRBJ1-1; D unclear. Germline-derived CDR1 and CDR2 are DFQATT and SNEGSKA (reference sequence). Trimming took 4 bases from V and 0 from J, leaving 9 bases between them. The CDR3 is 13 amino acids.

The chain employs TRBV29-1 and TRBJ2-6, with D possibly TRBD1 on 5 matching bases. Trimming shortened V by 1 base and J by 1 base, and 11 bases separated the two germline ends. The CDR3 runs 16 residues. Germline CDR1 SQVTM, CDR2 ANQGSEA. The CDR3 region has the DNA TGCAGCGTTGAAGGTCAGGGTGTGTCTGGGGCCAACGTCCTGACTTTC. This gives the protein CSVEGQGVSGANVLTF. Complete variable domain (other parts from reference TRBV29-1 and TRBJ2-6): SAVISQKPSRDICQRGTSLTIQCQVDSQVTMMFWYRQQPGQSLTLIATANQGSEATYESGFVIDKFPISRPNLTFSTLTVSNMSPEDSSIYLCSVEGQGVSGANVLTFGAGSRLTVL.